Shown below are 16 T cell receptor beta chains from a single sample sequenced in a study of blood T cell repertoires in COVID-19. Profiled with immunoSEQ multiplex PCR; TCRdb holds only in-frame clones, not every one. The top ten hold around 7% of the sample, which has fewer than 250,000 clones, around nine tenths seen once. Sequenced sample: PBMCs or T cells enriched from blood (not recorded which). Every receptor here comes from a man aged 25 to 45 in a cohort exposed to, infected with or recovered from COVID-19 (not recorded which).

The rearrangement links TRBV11-2 to TRBJ1-1; D is ambiguous. Germline V gives CDR1 SGHAT, CDR2 FQNNGV. The CDR3 covers 14 residues. The germline V and J ends were trimmed by 0 bases and 8 bases, with 13 bases remaining between them. The CDR3 sequence is CASSLDGSVREAFF. The DNA for the CDR3 is TGTGCCAGCAGCTTAGATGGTTCGGTACGGGAAGCTTTCTTT.

The chain carries TRBV6-2 or TRBV6-3 and TRBJ2-1; 8 bases map to TRBD2. The CDR3 has 14 amino acids. V lost 2 bases and J lost 10; bases outside the gene matches: 7. CDR1 and CDR2 from the germline V gene are MNHEY and SVGEGT. CDR3 loop: CASSYMAGGSEQFF. CDR3 nucleotides: TGTGCCAGCAGTTACATGGCGGGAGGCTCGGAGCAGTTCTTC.

The count of this clone is one. This sequence joins TRBV19 and TRBJ1-1; 8 nucleotides agree with TRBD1. Per germline, CDR1 LNHDA and CDR2 SQIVND (reference sequence). The junction had 7 bases not matched to a gene; V was cut back by 3 bases and J by 1 base. The CDR3 is 16 amino acids. The chain's CDR3 is CASSIGQGRWNTEAFF. CDR3 nucleotides: TGTGCCAGTAGTATCGGACAGGGAAGGTGGAACACTGAAGCTTTCTTT.

CDR3 DNA: TGTGCCAGCAGCTTGGTGAACAGGGGTCAAGAGACCCAGTACTTC. Translating gives CASSLVNRGQETQYF. This chain connects TRBV5-4 to TRBJ2-5; 7 nucleotides line up with TRBD1. The CDR3 consists of 15 residues. The V gene's germline CDR1 is SGHNT and CDR2 YYREEE (reference sequence). The trim removed 0 bases at V and 2 bases at J, leaving 4 bases unmatched.

The genes are TRBV12-3 or TRBV12-4 and TRBJ1-2; D remains unclear. The CDR3 is 13 residues long. V lost 10 bases and J lost 8, with 20 bases in between. This CDR3 reads CATKPDWRQGYTF. DNA of the CDR3: TGTGCCACCAAACCCGATTGGAGGCAGGGCTACACCTTC.

The chain is built from TRBV7-2 and TRBJ2-3; 9 positions agree with TRBD2. V dropped 8 bases and J dropped 4; count of bases not matched to a gene: 4. Per the germline V gene, CDR1 is SGHTA and CDR2 is FQGNSA. This CDR3 comprises 13 residues. The CDR3 coding sequence is TGTGCCAGCGGCGGGAGGGGTGCAGATACGCAGTATTTT. Translating it yields CASGGRGADTQYF.

The rearrangement uses TRBV6-5 and TRBJ1-5; weak D call: TRBD1 (5 bases). V was clipped by 6 bases and J by 2 bases, with 11 bases between them. The CDR3 spans 14 residues. The germline CDR1 and CDR2 sequences are MNHEY and SVGAGI. DNA for the CDR3: TGTGCCAGCAGGGGGGGTAAGGGCAATCAGCCCCAGCATTTT. This translates into CASRGGKGNQPQHF.

V gene TRBV27 combines with J gene TRBJ2-5; 10 nucleotides line up with TRBD2. The CDR3 is made up of 15 amino acids. From germline, CDR1 is MNHEY and CDR2 SMNVEV (reference sequence). V shed 2 bases, J shed 2 bases, and the junction held 2 bases outside the gene matches. The CDR3 sequence: CASSLGTSEQETQYF. CDR3 coding DNA: TGTGCCAGCAGTTTAGGGACTAGCGAACAAGAGACCCAGTACTTC.

V and J are TRBV28 and TRBJ2-1, with TRBD2 matching 8 bases. The CDR3 length is 15 residues. The germline gives CDR1 MDHEN, CDR2 SYDVKM. The CDR3 nucleotides are TGTGGCATCCGGGGGGGACTAACATCCTACAATGAGCAGTTCTTC. It yields the protein CGIRGGLTSYNEQFF.

V usage is TRBV28 and J usage is TRBJ2-4, with 11 bases that match TRBD1. The CDR3 is made up of 16 amino acids. V lost 3 bases, J lost 0 bases, and 1 base stayed unmatched. The germline gives CDR1 MDHEN, CDR2 SYDVKM. The CDR3 here is CASSLDRGRAKNIQYF. The CDR3 nucleotides are TGTGCCAGCAGTTTGGACAGGGGGCGAGCCAAAAACATTCAGTACTTC.

The chain combines TRBV7-2 with TRBJ2-2; 9 bases are a match to TRBD2. CDR1 is SGHTA, CDR2 FQGNSA, per germline. V was clipped by 5 bases and J by 3 bases; unmatched bases: 4. This CDR3 has 15 residues. CDR3: CASSGVAGDTGELFF. For the CDR3, the DNA is TGTGCCAGCAGCGGAGTAGCGGGAGACACCGGGGAGCTGTTTTTT. Full variable domain (outside the CDR3, taken from reference TRBV7-2 and TRBJ2-2): GAGVSQSPSNKVTEKGKDVELRCDPISGHTALYWYRQSLGQGLEFLIYFQGNSAPDKSGLPSDRFSAERTGGSVSTLTIQRTQQEDSAVYLCASSGVAGDTGELFFGEGSRLTVL.

This chain links TRBV9 with TRBJ2-6, with D uncertain. CDR3 length equals 15 residues. Per germline, CDR1 SGDLS and CDR2 YYNGEE. Trimming pared 0 bases from V and 4 bases from J, leaving 8 bases between. The CDR3 sequence: CASSVGVPGANVLTF. CDR3 nucleotides: TGTGCCAGCAGCGTAGGCGTGCCCGGGGCCAACGTCCTGACTTTC.

This chain links TRBV7-9 with TRBJ2-7; D may be TRBD1 (6 bases). CDR1 and CDR2 from the germline V gene are SEHNR and FQNEAQ (reference sequence). V was shortened by 6 bases and J by 0 bases, with 9 bases between the two germline ends. The CDR3 runs to 13 residues. CDR3 region: CASRSGHSYEQYF. The CDR3 coding sequence is TGTGCCAGCAGATCGGGACACTCCTACGAGCAGTACTTC. The whole variable domain, filled in from reference TRBV7-9 and TRBJ2-7, reads DTGVSQNPRHKITKRGQNVTFRCDPISEHNRLYWYRQTLGQGPEFLTYFQNEAQLEKSRLLSDRFSAERPKGSFSTLEIQRTEQGDSAMYLCASRSGHSYEQYFGPGTRLTVT.

J is TRBJ1-6 and V is TRBV2; D is unclear. CDR3 length equals 15 residues. Germline V lookup: CDR1 SNHLY, CDR2 FYNNEI. V was trimmed by 4 bases and J by 0 bases, leaving 7 bases between them. CDR3 in DNA: TGTGCCAGCAGTGCTACTGGCTCCTATAATTCACCCCTCCACTTT. This codes for CASSATGSYNSPLHF.

The V and J genes are TRBV6-6 and TRBJ1-1; 10 nucleotides match TRBD1. Germline V gene data show CDR1 as MNHNY and CDR2 as SVGAGI (reference sequence). This CDR3 comprises 15 residues. The trim removed 4 bases at V and 4 bases at J, leaving 6 bases unmatched. CDR3 region: CASSSDRGYGTEAFF. CDR3 coding DNA: TGTGCCAGCAGTTCGGACAGGGGGTACGGCACTGAAGCTTTCTTT.

The rearrangement links TRBV28 to TRBJ2-3; D is unresolved. The germline V and J ends were trimmed by 3 bases and 3 bases, with 16 bases remaining between them. The CDR3 is 16 amino acids. CDR1 and CDR2 from the germline V gene are MDHEN and SYDVKM. CDR3: CASSFGEPLLTDTQYF. CDR3 nucleotides: TGTGCCAGCAGTTTTGGAGAACCCCTATTGACAGATACGCAGTATTTT. The full variable domain, in which reference TRBV28 and TRBJ2-3 provide the parts outside the CDR3, is DVKVTQSSRYLVKRTGEKVFLECVQDMDHENMFWYRQDPGLGLRLIYFSYDVKMKEKGDIPEGYSVSREKKERFSLILESASTNQTSMYLCASSFGEPLLTDTQYFGPGTRLTVL.